This TCR beta chain was retrieved from a study of T cell repertoires in cytomegalovirus infection. Study context: HLA-C-restricted CMV epitopes, recently identified, and well-studied HLA-B-restricted ones were used by the study. Indications came from public TCR beta signatures; they pointed to CMV infection and to a matching HLA type.

V lost 2 bases and J lost 6, with 16 bases in between. CDR3 length: 15 amino acids. Germline CDR1 SGHTA, CDR2 FQGNSA. This clonotype came up a few times. Antigen specificity is unknown. Study-wide results and limits: Cumulated frequencies of public TCR beta families served to identify carriers of CMV plus the relevant HLA. CMV-specific TCR beta clonotypes restricted by HLA-C were the ones dominating the ex vivo response.

MiXCR, applied by TCRdb to the reads, yields one record per CDR3 protein. The top ten clones hold just under 80% of a sample with about 52,000 distinct CDR3 sequences, 20% of them seen once. Source: CD8+ T cells from cultured PBMCs, taken from culture after CMV antigen stimulation. This sequence was found in a human donor in good health (CMV status not recorded). Some clones in this sample may be carry-over from other donors' samples. V and J are TRBV7-2 and TRBJ1-2, with D possibly TRBD1 on 5 matching bases. CDR3 sequence reads: CASSLNVVRDDGYTF. The CDR3 DNA sequence: TGTGCCAGCAGCTTAAATGTGGTCAGGGACGATGGCTACACCTTC.